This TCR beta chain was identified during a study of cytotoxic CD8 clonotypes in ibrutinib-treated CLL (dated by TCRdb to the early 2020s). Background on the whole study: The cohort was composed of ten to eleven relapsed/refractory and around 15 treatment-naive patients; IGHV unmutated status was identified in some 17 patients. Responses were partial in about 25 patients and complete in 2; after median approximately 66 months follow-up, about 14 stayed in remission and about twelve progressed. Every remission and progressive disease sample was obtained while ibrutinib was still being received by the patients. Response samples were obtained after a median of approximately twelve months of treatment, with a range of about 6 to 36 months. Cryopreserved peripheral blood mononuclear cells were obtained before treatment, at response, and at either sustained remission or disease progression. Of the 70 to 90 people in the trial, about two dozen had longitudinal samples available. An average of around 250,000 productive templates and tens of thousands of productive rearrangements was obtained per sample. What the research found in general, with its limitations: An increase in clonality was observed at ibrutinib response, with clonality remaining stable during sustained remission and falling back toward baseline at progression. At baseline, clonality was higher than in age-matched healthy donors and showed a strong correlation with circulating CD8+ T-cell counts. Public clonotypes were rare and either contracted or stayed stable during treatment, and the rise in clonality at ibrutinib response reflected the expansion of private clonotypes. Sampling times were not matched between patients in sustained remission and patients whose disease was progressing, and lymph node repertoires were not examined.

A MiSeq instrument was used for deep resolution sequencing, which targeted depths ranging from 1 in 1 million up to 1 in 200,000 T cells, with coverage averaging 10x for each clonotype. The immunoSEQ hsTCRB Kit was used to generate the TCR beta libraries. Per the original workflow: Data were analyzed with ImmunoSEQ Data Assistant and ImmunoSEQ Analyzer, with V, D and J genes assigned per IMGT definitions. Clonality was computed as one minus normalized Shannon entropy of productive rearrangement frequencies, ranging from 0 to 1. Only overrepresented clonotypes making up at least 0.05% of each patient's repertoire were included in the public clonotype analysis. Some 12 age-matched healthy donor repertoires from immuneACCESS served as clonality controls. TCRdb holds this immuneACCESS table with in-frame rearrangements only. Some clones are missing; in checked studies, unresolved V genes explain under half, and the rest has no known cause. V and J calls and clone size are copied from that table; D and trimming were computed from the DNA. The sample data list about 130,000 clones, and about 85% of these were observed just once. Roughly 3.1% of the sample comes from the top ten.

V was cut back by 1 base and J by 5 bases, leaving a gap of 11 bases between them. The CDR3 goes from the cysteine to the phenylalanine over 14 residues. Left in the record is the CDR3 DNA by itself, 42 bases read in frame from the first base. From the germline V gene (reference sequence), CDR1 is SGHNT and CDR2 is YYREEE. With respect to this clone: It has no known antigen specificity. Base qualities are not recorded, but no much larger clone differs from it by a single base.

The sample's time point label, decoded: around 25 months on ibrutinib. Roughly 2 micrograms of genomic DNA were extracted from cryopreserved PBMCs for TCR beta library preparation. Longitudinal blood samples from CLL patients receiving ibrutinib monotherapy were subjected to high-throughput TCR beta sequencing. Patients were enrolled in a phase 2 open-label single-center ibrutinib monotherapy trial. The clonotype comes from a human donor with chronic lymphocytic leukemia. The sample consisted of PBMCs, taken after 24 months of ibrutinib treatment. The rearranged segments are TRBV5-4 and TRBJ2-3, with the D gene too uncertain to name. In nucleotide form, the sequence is TGTGCCAGCAGCTTGTCTGGGTTGGGAGATACGCAGTATTTT. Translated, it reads CASSLSGLGDTQYF. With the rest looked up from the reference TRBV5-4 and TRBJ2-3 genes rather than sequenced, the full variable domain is ETGVTQSPTHLIKTRGQQVTLRCSSQSGHNTVSWYQQALGQGPQFIFQYYREEENGRGNFPPRFSGLQFPNYSSELNVNALELDDSALYLCASSLSGLGDTQYFGPGTRLTVL.